The 32 T cell receptor beta chains below all came from one sample that was sequenced in a study of response to subunit inactivated influenza vaccine. TCRdb recomputed calls from the RT-PCR reads with MiXCR, one row per CDR3 protein. The data show roughly 160,000 distinct CDR3 sequences, with approximately 10% seen just once and around an eighth held by the top ten. Specimen: non-naive T cells sorted from PBMCs, collected 40 to 50 days after vaccination. These TCRs come from a man over 45 who received an inactivated influenza vaccine.

This clonotype was seen many times. The chain combines TRBV7-2 with TRBJ1-2; D ambiguous. The V end was cut by 6 bases, the J end by 8 bases, with 22 bases between. CDR3 length equals 15 residues. Germline CDR1 reads SGHTA; CDR2 reads FQGNSA. CDR3 in DNA: TGTGCCAGCAGTCCTGAGCCGGTTTCGGTAGTAGGCTACACCTTC. It codes for CASSPEPVSVVGYTF. The whole variable domain, remainder taken from reference TRBV7-2 and TRBJ1-2, is GAGVSQSPSNKVTEKGKDVELRCDPISGHTALYWYRQSLGQGLEFLIYFQGNSAPDKSGLPSDRFSAERTGGSVSTLTIQRTQQEDSAVYLCASSPEPVSVVGYTFGSGTRLTVV.

The genes are TRBV9 and TRBJ2-1; 16 bases are shared with TRBD2. The V gene end was trimmed by 3 bases and the J gene end by 3 bases; junction bases not matched to a gene: 3. This CDR3 is 17 amino acids long. CDR1 and CDR2 from the germline V gene are SGDLS and YYNGEE. The CDR3 nucleotides are TGTGCCAGCAGCGCGGGACTAGCGGGAGGGTTCTACAATGAGCAGTTCTTC. It specifies CASSAGLAGGFYNEQFF. Drawing the rest from reference TRBV9 and TRBJ2-1, the complete variable domain is DSGVTQTPKHLITATGQRVTLRCSPRSGDLSVYWYQQSLDQGLQFLIQYYNGEERAKGNILERFSAQQFPDLHSELNLSSLELGDSALYFCASSAGLAGGFYNEQFFGPGTRLTVL.

This clonotype has more than one count but fewer than ten. J is TRBJ2-5 and V is TRBV20-1; perhaps D is TRBD1 or TRBD2 (5 bases each). Germline values: CDR1 DFQATT, CDR2 SNEGSKA (reference sequence). Trimming cost V 4 bases and J 3 bases, with 18 bases left between them. The CDR3 contains 15 residues. The CDR3 DNA reads as TGCAGTGCTACCGATGCGAGGGGCACGAAAGAGACCCAGTACTTC. Translated, it gives CSATDARGTKETQYF.

The chain has TRBV24-1 and TRBJ2-1, with 11 bases fitting TRBD2. CDR1 and CDR2 from the germline V gene are KGHDR and SFDVKD. J lost 0 bases, V lost 7 bases, and 7 bases had no gene match. The CDR3 runs 17 residues. The CDR3 sequence is CATSGLAGLNSYNEQFF. CDR3 in DNA: TGTGCCACCAGCGGACTAGCGGGCTTGAACTCCTACAATGAGCAGTTCTTC.

This clonotype has more than one count but fewer than ten. The chain couples TRBV2 to TRBJ2-6; perhaps D is TRBD1 or TRBD2 (5 bases each). Germline CDR1 and CDR2: SNHLY and FYNNEI. With 6 bases removed from V and 2 bases from J, the gap between germline ends came to 14 bases. The CDR3 contains 16 residues. The CDR3 nucleotides read TGTGCCAGCAGCCTCGGGACGGACACTGGGGCCAACGTCCTGACTTTC. This encodes CASSLGTDTGANVLTF.

The sample holds many counts of this clonotype. The chain recombines TRBV20-1 with TRBJ2-5; D perhaps matches TRBD1 (5 bases). V shed 3 bases and J shed 5 bases, with 16 bases lying between them. This CDR3 has 14 amino acids. Germline V gives CDR1 DFQATT, CDR2 SNEGSKA (reference sequence). The CDR3 DNA sequence: TGCAGTGCTAGTCCCAGGGCCCGAGTCGAGACCCAGTACTTC. Protein sequence: CSASPRARVETQYF.

V and J are TRBV5-5 and TRBJ2-7; D gene unclear. The CDR3 has 17 amino acids. Germline V gives CDR1 SGHKS, CDR2 YYEKEE (reference sequence). Trimming stripped 0 bases from V and 6 bases from J, with 22 bases between. CDR3 sequence (DNA): TGTGCCAGCAGCTTGGGTCAGGTTACGGTACCGATTGCCGAGCAGTACTTC. Amino acid sequence: CASSLGQVTVPIAEQYF.

This clonotype was detected only once. The chain uses TRBV20-1 and TRBJ2-5; 8 bases fit TRBD2. Per the germline V gene, CDR1 is DFQATT and CDR2 is SNEGSKA (reference sequence). The CDR3 spans 15 residues. The V segment lost 0 bases and the J segment 2 bases; nucleotides outside the gene matches: 5. This CDR3 is CSARDGSGNQETQYF. CDR3 in DNA: TGCAGTGCTAGAGACGGTAGCGGGAATCAAGAGACCCAGTACTTC.

V usage is TRBV6-1 and J usage is TRBJ2-7; D is tentatively TRBD1 or TRBD2 (5 bases each). The CDR3 is 16 amino acids. Germline V gene data show CDR1 as MNHNS and CDR2 as SASEGT. Deletions cut 8 bases from V and 3 bases from J, with 23 bases between. CDR3: CASRDGFLVPFYEQYF. The CDR3 nucleotides read TGTGCCAGCCGGGACGGATTTTTAGTCCCTTTCTACGAGCAGTACTTC.

In this sample, this clonotype turned up many times. The chain links TRBV12-3 or TRBV12-4 to TRBJ2-1, with a weak D call TRBD1 (6 bases). V lost 3 bases to trimming and J lost 14 bases, with 14 bases between them. The CDR3 has 12 residues. This chain's CDR3 is CASSFPLAGEFF. Written as DNA, the CDR3 is TGTGCCAGCAGTTTCCCACTTGCAGGGGAGTTCTTC.

This clonotype was detected only a few times. The V and J genes are TRBV11-2 and TRBJ2-5, with D perhaps matching TRBD1 (6 bases). Trimming cost V 5 bases and J 1 base, with 14 bases left between them. This CDR3 is 15 amino acids long. Germline CDR1 SGHAT, CDR2 FQNNGV. The CDR3 DNA reads as TGTGCCAGCAGCCCTACACGCAGGGGCCAAGAGACCCAGTACTTC. The encoded protein is CASSPTRRGQETQYF.

This clonotype was seen only once. This chain joins TRBV28 and TRBJ2-5, with D tentatively TRBD2 (6 bases). This CDR3 comprises 17 residues. The V and J ends lost 3 bases and 3 bases respectively, with 20 bases between them. Germline lookup yields CDR1 MDHEN and CDR2 SYDVKM. The CDR3, as DNA: TGTGCCAGCAGTTTCTGGCCCCGAGGAGGGACGAAAGAGACCCAGTACTTC. Encoded protein: CASSFWPRGGTKETQYF.

The V and J genes are TRBV9 and TRBJ2-3, with TRBD2 matching over 9 bases. The CDR3 sequence is 16 residues long. The V segment lost 0 bases and the J segment 5 bases; nucleotides outside the gene matches: 7. Germline V gene lookup returns CDR1 SGDLS and CDR2 YYNGEE. CDR3 residues: CASSVDAGGPLDTQYF. The CDR3 DNA follows: TGTGCCAGCAGCGTAGATGCGGGAGGGCCTCTAGATACGCAGTATTTT.

The chain employs TRBV5-8 and TRBJ2-1; 9 bases align to TRBD2. CDR3 size: 15 residues. The germline V gene encodes CDR1 SGHTS and CDR2 YDEGEE. Trimming took 4 bases from V and 3 from J; bases not matched to a gene: 5. CDR3 DNA: TGTGCCAGCAGCACCGGGACTAGCTACTACAATGAGCAGTTCTTC. Translation gives CASSTGTSYYNEQFF. Combining the CDR3 with reference TRBV5-8 and TRBJ2-1 gives the whole variable domain EAGVTQSPTHLIKTRGQQATLRCSPISGHTSVYWYQQALGLGLQFLLWYDEGEERNRGNFPPRFSGRQFPNYSSELNVNALELEDSALYLCASSTGTSYYNEQFFGPGTRLTVL.

This clonotype has just a few counts. The chain carries TRBV15 and TRBJ2-1, with 13 bases fitting TRBD2. In germline, CDR1 is LNHNV, CDR2 YYDKDF (reference sequence). This CDR3 is 17 amino acids long. Germline trimming cut 5 bases from V and 7 bases from J; bases unmatched to any gene: 11. This CDR3 reads CATSGPGLAGRPNEQFF. The CDR3 region has the DNA TGTGCCACCAGCGGACCGGGACTAGCGGGGCGGCCTAATGAGCAGTTCTTC.

This clonotype was detected many times. The chain recombines TRBV7-3 with TRBJ2-3; 9 bases line up with TRBD2. The J segment lost 0 bases and the V segment lost 5 bases, leaving 6 bases of the junction unmatched. Germline CDR1 and CDR2: SGHTA and FQGTGA. The CDR3 is 16 amino acids. The CDR3 sequence is CASSPASGMSTDTQYF. CDR3 coding DNA: TGTGCCAGCAGCCCCGCTAGCGGGATGAGCACAGATACGCAGTATTTT. The entire variable domain, with the rest obtained from reference TRBV7-3 and TRBJ2-3, is as follows: GAGVSQTPSNKVTEKGKYVELRCDPISGHTALYWYRQSLGQGPEFLIYFQGTGAADDSGLPNDRFFAVRPEGSVSTLKIQRTERGDSAVYLCASSPASGMSTDTQYFGPGTRLTVL.

In this sample, this clonotype turned up a few times. The rearrangement links TRBV7-9 to TRBJ2-7; tentatively, D is TRBD1 (5 bases). V lost 2 bases and J 5 bases, leaving 19 bases between the germline ends. The germline CDR1 and CDR2 sequences are SEHNR and FQNEAQ (reference sequence). This CDR3 has 16 residues. The CDR3 loop reads CASSLPRASGRDEQYF. The CDR3 nucleotides read TGTGCCAGCAGCTTACCTCGAGCCTCAGGCAGGGACGAGCAGTACTTC.

Ten or more counts support this clonotype. The chain couples TRBV20-1 to TRBJ2-5; TRBD2 agrees at 7 bases. The germline CDR1 and CDR2 sequences are DFQATT and SNEGSKA (reference sequence). This CDR3 has 13 residues. V dropped 2 bases and J dropped 3; count of bases not matched to a gene: 3. The CDR3: CSARRLAEETQYF. As DNA, the CDR3 is TGCAGTGCTAGACGGCTAGCGGAAGAGACCCAGTACTTC.

The chain uses TRBV19 and TRBJ2-7; D unclear. The CDR3 totals 12 residues. CDR1 LNHDA and CDR2 SQIVND come from the germline V gene (reference sequence). Trimming cost V 4 bases and J 2 bases, with 6 bases left between them. The CDR3 sequence: CASSNSPYEQYF. The CDR3 region has the DNA TGTGCCAGTAGTAATTCACCCTACGAGCAGTACTTC.

This clonotype was seen repeatedly, ten times or more. The chain links TRBV20-1 to TRBJ1-2; D possibly corresponds to TRBD1 (5 bases). Germline values: CDR1 DFQATT, CDR2 SNEGSKA (reference sequence). V lost 1 base and J 8 bases, leaving 20 bases between the germline ends. This CDR3 is 15 amino acids long. CDR3 nucleotides: TGCAGTGCTAGAGTAGCCAGGGAAACCCCCCGGGGCTACACCTTC. Translating it yields CSARVARETPRGYTF.

Ten or more counts support this clonotype. The chain has TRBV10-3 and TRBJ1-2; TRBD1 might be the D (5 bases). Trimming removed 3 bases at V and 5 bases at J, with 13 bases between. The CDR3 runs to 14 residues. CDR1 and CDR2 (germline): ENHRY, SYGVKD. CDR3 sequence reads: CAISDTGTSYGYTF. CDR3 nucleotides: TGTGCCATCAGTGATACCGGGACGTCGTATGGCTACACCTTC.

This clonotype was counted a few times. The rearrangement uses TRBV2 and TRBJ2-7; TRBD1 might be the D (6 bases). In germline, CDR1 is SNHLY, CDR2 FYNNEI. Trimming removed 0 bases from V and 6 bases from J, with 15 bases in between. The CDR3 length is 15 residues. Written as DNA, the CDR3 is TGTGCCAGCAGTGAAGCAGATTGGACAGTCGGCGAGCAGTACTTC. Translation gives CASSEADWTVGEQYF.

The table lists this clonotype with many counts. V is TRBV3-1 and J is TRBJ2-3; maybe TRBD2 (6 bases). The CDR3 consists of 15 residues. The V gene lost 6 bases and the J gene lost 4 bases, with 17 bases spanning the gap. CDR1 and CDR2 from the germline V gene are LGHDT and YNNKEL (reference sequence). The CDR3 loop reads CASSRRRGGADTQYF. The CDR3 coding sequence is TGTGCCAGCAGTCGACGGAGGGGAGGAGCAGATACGCAGTATTTT.

This clonotype came up a few times. The chain employs TRBV6-4 and TRBJ2-2; 9 positions match TRBD1. The germline V gene encodes CDR1 MRHNA and CDR2 SNTAGT. V shed 0 bases and J 4 bases; nucleotides not matched to a gene: 6. The CDR3 is 17 amino acids. The CDR3 region has the DNA TGTGCCAGCAGTGACTCAGTAGCGGACAGGGGCACCGGGGAGCTGTTTTTT. It specifies CASSDSVADRGTGELFF.

In this sample, this clonotype turned up many times. The chain links TRBV15 to TRBJ1-4; tentatively, D is TRBD1 (6 bases). The CDR3 has 16 residues. Germline V gives CDR1 LNHNV, CDR2 YYDKDF (reference sequence). V dropped 0 bases and J dropped 7 bases, with 15 bases sitting between them. For the CDR3, the DNA is TGTGCCACCAGCAGAGAACAGGGCGGCCTTCCTGAAAAACTGTTTTTT. It encodes CATSREQGGLPEKLFF.

This clonotype has ten or more counts. The chain uses TRBV7-9 and TRBJ2-7, with D perhaps assigned TRBD1 or TRBD2 (5 bases each). CDR3 length: 14 residues. CDR1 and CDR2 from the germline V gene are SEHNR and FQNEAQ (reference sequence). V dropped 5 bases and J dropped 5 bases, with 16 bases sitting between them. This CDR3 is CASSPGRSGNEQYF. The DNA of the CDR3 is TGTGCCAGCAGCCCGGGGCGGTCCGGGAACGAGCAGTACTTC.

This clonotype was recorded many times. The genes are TRBV12-3 or TRBV12-4 and TRBJ1-2; TRBD1 matches at 7 bases. The J segment lost 4 bases and the V segment lost 6 bases, leaving 5 bases of the junction unmatched. This CDR3 is built from 13 residues. This chain's CDR3 is CASSRDRAYGYTF. The CDR3 DNA sequence: TGTGCCAGCAGCCGGGACAGAGCCTATGGCTACACCTTC.

This clonotype was seen a few times. The gene calls are TRBV6-4 and TRBJ1-1; D call uncertain. V lost 4 bases, J lost 11 bases, and 11 bases lay in between. The CDR3 runs 11 residues. Germline CDR1 is MRHNA and CDR2 is SNTAGT. The CDR3 is CASSVGRSAFF. The CDR3 coding sequence is TGTGCCAGCAGTGTCGGGCGGAGCGCTTTCTTT.

The V gene is TRBV7-2, the J gene TRBJ1-2; 7 positions agree with TRBD1. J lost 1 base, V lost 5 bases, and 4 bases had no gene match. The CDR3 contains 14 residues. Germline values: CDR1 SGHTA, CDR2 FQGNSA. This chain's CDR3 is CASSSTGVNYGYTF. The CDR3 DNA reads TGTGCCAGCAGCAGCACAGGGGTTAACTATGGCTACACCTTC.

DNA of the CDR3: TGTGCCACCAGTGATCCCGGACAGGGGGCGGCCGGGGAGCTGTTTTTT. Amino acid sequence: CATSDPGQGAAGELFF. The gene calls are TRBV24-1 and TRBJ2-2; TRBD1 agrees at 11 bases. This CDR3 is 16 amino acids long. Germline V gene lookup returns CDR1 KGHDR and CDR2 SFDVKD. The ends lost 3 bases at V and 6 bases at J; junction bases unmatched: 5.

This clonotype was seen only a few times. The rearrangement links TRBV28 to TRBJ2-7, with 8 nucleotides matching TRBD1. The CDR3 extends over 15 amino acids. The ends lost 3 bases at V and 3 bases at J; junction bases unmatched: 7. Per germline, CDR1 MDHEN and CDR2 SYDVKM. The CDR3 spells CASSLTRDRNYEQYF. The DNA for the CDR3 is TGTGCCAGCAGTTTGACCCGGGACAGGAACTACGAGCAGTACTTC.

This clonotype was seen many times. The chain carries TRBV12-3 or TRBV12-4 and TRBJ1-1; D call uncertain. The V end lost 3 bases, the J end lost 8 bases, and 10 bases lay between the germline ends. CDR3 length: 12 residues. CDR3 loop: CASSFPPQEAFF. CDR3 DNA: TGTGCCAGCAGTTTCCCCCCTCAGGAAGCTTTCTTT.